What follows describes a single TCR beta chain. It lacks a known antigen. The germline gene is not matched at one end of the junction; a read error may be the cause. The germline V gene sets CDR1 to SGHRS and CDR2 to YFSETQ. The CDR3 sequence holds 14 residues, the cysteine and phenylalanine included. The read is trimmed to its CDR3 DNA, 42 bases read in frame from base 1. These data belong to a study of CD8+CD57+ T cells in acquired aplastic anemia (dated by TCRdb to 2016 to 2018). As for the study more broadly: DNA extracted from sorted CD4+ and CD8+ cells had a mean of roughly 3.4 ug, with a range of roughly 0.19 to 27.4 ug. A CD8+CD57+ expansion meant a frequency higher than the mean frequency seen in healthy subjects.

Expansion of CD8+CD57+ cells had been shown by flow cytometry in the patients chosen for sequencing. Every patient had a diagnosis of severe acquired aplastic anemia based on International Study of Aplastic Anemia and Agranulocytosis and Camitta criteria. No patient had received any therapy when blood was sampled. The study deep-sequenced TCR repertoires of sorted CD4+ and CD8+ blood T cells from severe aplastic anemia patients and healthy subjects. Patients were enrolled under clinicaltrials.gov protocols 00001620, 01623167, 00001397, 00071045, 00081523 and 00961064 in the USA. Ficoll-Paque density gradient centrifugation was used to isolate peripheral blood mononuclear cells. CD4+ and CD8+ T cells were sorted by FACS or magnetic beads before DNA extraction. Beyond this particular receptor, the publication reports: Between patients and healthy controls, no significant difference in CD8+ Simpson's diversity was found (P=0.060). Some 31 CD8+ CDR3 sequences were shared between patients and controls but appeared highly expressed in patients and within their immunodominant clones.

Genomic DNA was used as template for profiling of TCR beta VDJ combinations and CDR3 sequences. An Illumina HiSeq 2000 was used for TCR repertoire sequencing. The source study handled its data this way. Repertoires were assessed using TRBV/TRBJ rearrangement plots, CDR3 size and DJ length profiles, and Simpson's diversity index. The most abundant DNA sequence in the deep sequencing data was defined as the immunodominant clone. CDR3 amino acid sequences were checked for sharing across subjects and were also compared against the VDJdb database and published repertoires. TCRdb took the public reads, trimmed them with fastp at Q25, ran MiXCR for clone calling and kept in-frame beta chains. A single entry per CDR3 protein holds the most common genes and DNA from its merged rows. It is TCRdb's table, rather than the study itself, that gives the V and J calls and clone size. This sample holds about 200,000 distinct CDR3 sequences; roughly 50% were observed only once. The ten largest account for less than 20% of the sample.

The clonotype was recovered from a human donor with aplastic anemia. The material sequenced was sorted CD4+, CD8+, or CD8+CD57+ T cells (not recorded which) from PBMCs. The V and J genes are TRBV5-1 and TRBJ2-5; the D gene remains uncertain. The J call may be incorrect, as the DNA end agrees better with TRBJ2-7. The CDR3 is CASSPYSDPYEQYF. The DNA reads TGTGCCAGCAGCCCTTACTCTGACCCATACGAGCAGTACTTC.